These 21 T cell receptor beta chains were all obtained from the same sample, sequenced in a study of blood T cell repertoires in COVID-19. Data came from immunoSEQ multiplex PCR; TCRdb stores just in-frame clones and leaves some out. Here the sample spans about 430,000 clones, 80% to 90% being singletons. Sequencing used PBMCs or T cells enriched from blood (not recorded which). Receptors originate from a man aged 30 to 45 who had recovered from COVID-19.

The chain links TRBV28 to TRBJ1-1; possibly TRBD1 for D (5 bases). The length of the CDR3 is 15 residues. Germline V gene data show CDR1 as MDHEN and CDR2 as SYDVKM. With 6 bases removed from V and 4 bases from J, the gap between germline ends came to 18 bases. CDR3 nucleotides: TGTGCCAGCAGCCTAGTGGGAGGTGGGGGCACTGAAGCTTTCTTT. This gives the protein CASSLVGGGGTEAFF. Supplemented by reference TRBV28 and TRBJ1-1, the full variable domain reads DVKVTQSSRYLVKRTGEKVFLECVQDMDHENMFWYRQDPGLGLRLIYFSYDVKMKEKGDIPEGYSVSREKKERFSLILESASTNQTSMYLCASSLVGGGGTEAFFGQGTRLTVV.

The chain is built from TRBV19 and TRBJ2-3, with a possible D match to TRBD2 (6 bases). Looked up from germline, CDR1 is LNHDA and CDR2 is SQIVND (reference sequence). Trimming cost V 5 bases and J 5 bases, with 14 bases left between them. The CDR3 is 14 residues long. The CDR3 DNA is TGTGCCAGTAGTCTTGGGGTGGGAGGAGATACGCAGTATTTT. This codes for CASSLGVGGDTQYF.

This chain links TRBV3-1 (or the pseudogene TRBV3-2) with TRBJ2-2; 10 nucleotides match TRBD2. The CDR3 consists of 15 residues. Germline values: CDR1 LGHDT, CDR2 YNNKEL (reference sequence). V was pared by 4 bases and J by 5 bases, with 4 bases of the junction left unmatched. The CDR3 loop reads CASSPSGSLTGELFF. CDR3 bases: TGTGCCAGCAGCCCTAGCGGGAGTTTGACCGGGGAGCTGTTTTTT.

Comments on this clone: Other DNA sequences in this sample translate to the same CDR3. The V gene is TRBV9, the J gene TRBJ1-4; 8 bases match TRBD1. Losses at the gene ends were 3 bases for V and 6 bases for J; bases not matched to a gene: 7. The CDR3 totals 15 residues. Germline assignment: CDR1 SGDLS and CDR2 YYNGEE. In DNA, the CDR3 is TGTGCCAGCAGCGCATCCGGGACAGGCCATGAAAAACTGTTTTTT. Protein sequence: CASSASGTGHEKLFF.

This chain's CDR3 is CASTGMANTEAFF. Written as DNA, the CDR3 is TGCGCCAGCACAGGGATGGCGAACACTGAAGCTTTCTTT. V usage is TRBV5-1 and J usage is TRBJ1-1; a possible D gene is TRBD1 (5 bases). The CDR3 contains 13 residues. V was cut by 6 bases and J by 1 base, with 10 bases left in between. Germline CDR1 and CDR2: SGHRS and YFSETQ.

The chain couples TRBV9 to TRBJ1-1, with TRBD1 matching over 7 bases. Losses at the gene ends were 4 bases for V and 4 bases for J; bases not matched to a gene: 7. CDR1 and CDR2 from the germline V gene are SGDLS and YYNGEE. CDR3 size: 14 residues. CDR3 region: CASSSLDRTTEAFF. Written as DNA, the CDR3 is TGTGCCAGCAGCTCCCTGGACAGGACCACTGAAGCTTTCTTT.

The V gene is TRBV7-2, the J gene TRBJ2-1; 11 nucleotides line up with TRBD2. With V trimmed by 4 bases and J by 8 bases, 13 bases remained unmatched. The CDR3 covers 17 residues. Germline assignment: CDR1 SGHTA and CDR2 FQGNSA. The CDR3 here is CASSYHSGRALVDEQFF. CDR3 nucleotide sequence: TGTGCCAGCAGCTACCATAGCGGGAGGGCCCTCGTGGATGAGCAGTTCTTC.

Turning to this clone: The same CDR3 also results from other DNA sequences found in this sample. V and J are TRBV4-1 and TRBJ2-5; D ambiguous. Between the trimmed V and J ends, which lost 1 base and 5 bases, there was a span of 8 bases. This CDR3 contains 13 residues. In germline, CDR1 is MGHRA, CDR2 YSYEKL. Here the CDR3 DNA reads TGCGCCAGCAGCCAAGGGGCAGGTGAGACCCAGTACTTC. Protein sequence: CASSQGAGETQYF.

This chain links TRBV7-3 with TRBJ2-1; D call uncertain. This CDR3 is 15 amino acids long. With 1 base removed from V and 2 bases from J, the gap between germline ends came to 9 bases. The germline V gene encodes CDR1 SGHTA and CDR2 FQGTGA. The CDR3 is CASSLKNSAYNEQFF. The DNA of the CDR3 is TGTGCCAGCAGCTTAAAGAACTCCGCCTACAATGAGCAGTTCTTC.

On this clone: The junction and the germline gene differ at one end; a read error may be behind it. The chain joins TRBV2 to TRBJ2-7, with no clear D. The CDR3 runs to 10 residues. CDR1 is SNHLY, CDR2 FYNNEI, per germline. This CDR3 is CASSVGEEYF. CDR3 DNA: TGTGCCAGCAGTGTCGGCGAGGAGTACTTC.

The chain employs TRBV6-5 and TRBJ2-1; perhaps TRBD1 as D (6 bases). The CDR3 contains 13 residues. Germline lookup yields CDR1 MNHEY and CDR2 SVGAGI. The V and J ends lost 6 bases and 4 bases respectively, with 10 bases between them. The CDR3, as DNA: TGTGCCAGCAGGGGGACACCTTACAATGAGCAGTTCTTC. Translating it yields CASRGTPYNEQFF.

The rearrangement joins TRBV5-1 to TRBJ1-2; weak D call: TRBD1 (6 bases). This CDR3 has 14 amino acids. V was cut by 4 bases and J by 6 bases, with 16 bases left in between. Germline CDR1 and CDR2: SGHRS and YFSETQ. DNA of the CDR3: TGCGCCAGCAGCCCCGGGGCAGGGGCCGATGGCTACACCTTC. Its translation: CASSPGAGADGYTF.

V gene TRBV5-1 combines with J gene TRBJ2-7, with D possibly TRBD2 on 6 matching bases. Looked up from germline, CDR1 is SGHRS and CDR2 is YFSETQ. Trimming removed 3 bases from V and 1 base from J, with 11 bases in between. The CDR3 consists of 14 residues. The CDR3 DNA sequence: TGCGCCAGCAGCTCGAATAGCGGTTCCTACGAGCAGTACTTC. Protein product: CASSSNSGSYEQYF.

The chain uses TRBV5-4 and TRBJ1-4; D is possibly TRBD1 (6 bases). The V end was cut by 3 bases, the J end by 7 bases, with 16 bases between. Germline lookup yields CDR1 SGHNT and CDR2 YYREEE (reference sequence). This CDR3 has 15 amino acids. CDR3 sequence: CASSSPTGRSEKLFF. The CDR3 DNA follows: TGTGCCAGCAGCTCGCCAACAGGGAGAAGTGAAAAACTGTTTTTT.

The CDR3 DNA reads as TGTGCCAGCAGTTTTAAAGCGGGCGAAAGGGCACATGAGCAGTTCTTC. It translates to CASSFKAGERAHEQFF. J is TRBJ2-1 and V is TRBV6-5; TRBD2 is a possible D gene (6 bases). This CDR3 region has 16 residues. V lost 4 bases and J lost 8, with 21 bases in between. CDR1 and CDR2 (germline): MNHEY, SVGAGI.

The V and J genes are TRBV3-1 (or the pseudogene TRBV3-2) and TRBJ2-7; 8 bases fit TRBD1. The CDR3 is made up of 14 amino acids. The V and J ends lost 3 bases and 9 bases, in that order; junction bases with no gene match: 10. The germline V gene encodes CDR1 LGHDT and CDR2 YNNKEL (reference sequence). In nucleotides, the CDR3 is TGTGCCAGCAGCCAGGGACAGGTGGGCGAATGGCAGTACTTC. Its translation: CASSQGQVGEWQYF.

V usage is TRBV18 and J usage is TRBJ2-7; 7 bases are a match to TRBD1. The CDR3 consists of 13 residues. CDR1 KGHSH and CDR2 LQKENI come from the germline V gene. Trimming cost V 3 bases and J 7 bases; bases outside gene matches: 6. CDR3 protein: CASSPGTDGEQYF. The CDR3 nucleotides read TGTGCCAGCTCACCTGGGACAGATGGAGAGCAGTACTTC.

The rearrangement joins TRBV9 to TRBJ1-5; 7 nucleotides match TRBD1. Losses at the gene ends were 3 bases for V and 0 bases for J; bases not matched to a gene: 3. This CDR3 has 15 residues. The germline CDR1 and CDR2 sequences are SGDLS and YYNGEE. CDR3 residues: CASSAGTDSNQPQHF. For the CDR3, the DNA is TGTGCCAGCAGCGCCGGGACAGATAGCAATCAGCCCCAGCATTTT.

The rearrangement uses TRBV28 and TRBJ1-2, with 9 positions matching TRBD1. Germline V CDR1 and CDR2: MDHEN, SYDVKM. The length of the CDR3 is 14 residues. After removal of 4 bases from V and 6 bases from J, the junction contained 6 bases not matched to a gene. The CDR3 loop reads CASSSDRGINGYTF. Here the CDR3 DNA reads TGTGCCAGCAGTTCCGACAGGGGGATCAATGGCTACACCTTC.

The genes are TRBV27 and TRBJ2-3; 13 bases agree with TRBD2. Germline assignment: CDR1 MNHEY and CDR2 SMNVEV (reference sequence). Trimming cost V 6 bases and J 6 bases; bases outside gene matches: 12. CDR3 length equals 17 residues. CDR3 protein: CASRPDRLAGGGDTQYF. Here the CDR3 DNA reads TGTGCCAGCAGGCCCGATCGACTAGCGGGAGGTGGGGATACGCAGTATTTT.

This chain links TRBV4-2 with TRBJ1-1; D is unresolved. The germline V gene has CDR1 LGHNA and CDR2 YNFKEQ. V was clipped by 0 bases and J by 5 bases, with 13 bases between them. CDR3 length: 15 residues. CDR3 nucleotides: TGTGCCAGCAGCCAAGAACCGGAGAGAGGTACTGAAGCTTTCTTT. Amino acid sequence: CASSQEPERGTEAFF.